These 28 T cell receptor beta chains came from one sample sequenced in a study of T cell responses to AZD1222 COVID-19 vaccine. The repertoire was sequenced with immunoSEQ multiplex PCR; TCRdb's copy has only in-frame clones and lacks some. The data hold about 150,000 clones, with around 90% observed a single time. Material: peripheral blood, obtained on day 0 of AZD1222 vaccination. Source of these receptors: an adult in good health.

J is TRBJ2-2 and V is TRBV7-9; D remains ambiguous. The CDR3 spans 14 residues. V gave up 5 bases and J gave up 6 bases, with 13 bases separating them. The germline V gene encodes CDR1 SEHNR and CDR2 FQNEAQ (reference sequence). In nucleotides, the CDR3 is TGTGCCAGCAGCCTCCCCTTTGTCGCCGGGGAGCTGTTTTTT. It encodes CASSLPFVAGELFF.

The sample holds a few counts of this clone. The V call is TRBV27, the J call TRBJ1-5; no clear D. V dropped 5 bases and J dropped 2 bases, with 7 bases sitting between them. CDR3 length equals 13 residues. Germline assignment: CDR1 MNHEY and CDR2 SMNVEV (reference sequence). The CDR3 loop reads CASSISGNQPQHF. In DNA form, the CDR3 reads TGTGCCAGCAGTATCTCGGGCAATCAGCCCCAGCATTTT.

The genes are TRBV7-9 and TRBJ2-7, with TRBD1 matching over 11 bases. Losses at the gene ends were 5 bases for V and 7 bases for J; bases not matched to a gene: 10. The CDR3 is 15 amino acids. Germline V gene lookup returns CDR1 SEHNR and CDR2 FQNEAQ (reference sequence). Here the CDR3 reads CASSIPYGTGGEQYF. CDR3 DNA: TGTGCCAGCAGCATACCCTACGGGACAGGGGGTGAGCAGTACTTC.

The chain employs TRBV3-1 (or the pseudogene TRBV3-2) and TRBJ2-2; D is undetermined. Looked up from germline, CDR1 is LGHDT and CDR2 is YNNKEL (reference sequence). V lost 3 bases and J lost 7, with 9 bases in between. This CDR3 spans 13 amino acids. The CDR3 sequence: CASSHRVFGELFF. DNA for the CDR3: TGTGCCAGCAGCCATCGGGTGTTCGGGGAGCTGTTTTTT.

CDR3: CASSSWPGWMSNQPQHF. CDR3 nucleotides: TGTGCCAGCAGCTCCTGGCCAGGGTGGATGAGCAATCAGCCCCAGCATTTT. The chain recombines TRBV5-6 with TRBJ1-5; possible D gene TRBD1, 5 bases. V lost 3 bases to trimming and J lost 1 base, with 17 bases between them. CDR3 length: 17 amino acids. CDR1 is SGHDT, CDR2 YYEEEE, per germline.

Only one count was recorded for this clone. This rearrangement joins TRBV5-8 to TRBJ1-2, with D possibly matching TRBD1 (6 bases). In germline, CDR1 is SGHTS, CDR2 YDEGEE. V was shortened by 5 bases and J by 4 bases, with 21 bases between the two germline ends. CDR3 size: 16 residues. CDR3 DNA: TGTGCCAGCAGAAAGAGTGCAGGGGAGGGGAGCTATGGCTACACCTTC. Protein product: CASRKSAGEGSYGYTF. The full variable domain, with the rest looked up from reference TRBV5-8 and TRBJ1-2, is EAGVTQSPTHLIKTRGQQATLRCSPISGHTSVYWYQQALGLGLQFLLWYDEGEERNRGNFPPRFSGRQFPNYSSELNVNALELEDSALYLCASRKSAGEGSYGYTFGSGTRLTVV.

This chain uses TRBV5-5 with TRBJ1-1, with no clear D. Germline-derived CDR1 and CDR2 are SGHKS and YYEKEE (reference sequence). The CDR3 sequence is 14 residues long. V was trimmed by 0 bases and J by 5 bases, leaving 11 bases between them. The CDR3 region is CASSLGPQRTEAFF. CDR3 coding DNA: TGTGCCAGCAGCTTGGGGCCCCAGAGGACTGAAGCTTTCTTT.

V is TRBV19 and J is TRBJ2-3; 14 positions agree with TRBD2. Germline V CDR1 and CDR2: LNHDA, SQIVND (reference sequence). Trimming took 4 bases from V and 2 from J; bases not matched to a gene: 17. The CDR3 totals 21 residues. This CDR3 reads CASSSNPGLAGVWVLTDTQYF. The CDR3 DNA follows: TGTGCCAGTAGTAGTAATCCGGGACTAGCGGGAGTTTGGGTCCTCACAGATACGCAGTATTTT.

The rearrangement uses TRBV5-1 and TRBJ2-7; the match to TRBD1 covers 9 bases. CDR1 and CDR2 from the germline V gene are SGHRS and YFSETQ. The CDR3 extends over 15 amino acids. The V segment lost 7 bases and the J segment 1 base; nucleotides outside the gene matches: 9. This chain's CDR3 is CASRPGDRDSYEQYF. The DNA of the CDR3 is TGCGCCAGCCGCCCGGGGGACAGGGATTCCTACGAGCAGTACTTC.

The chain employs TRBV7-9 and TRBJ2-7, with 11 bases that match TRBD2. The germline V gene has CDR1 SEHNR and CDR2 FQNEAQ (reference sequence). V shed 3 bases, J shed 0 bases, and the junction held 4 bases outside the gene matches. The CDR3 has 16 residues. CDR3 in amino acids: CASSFETSGASYEQYF. The CDR3 DNA is TGTGCCAGCAGCTTCGAGACTAGCGGGGCCTCCTACGAGCAGTACTTC.

This clone has a single count. The rearrangement links TRBV5-6 to TRBJ2-7; 8 nucleotides match TRBD2. Trimming took 7 bases from V and 7 from J; bases not matched to a gene: 16. This CDR3 has 15 residues. Germline V gives CDR1 SGHDT, CDR2 YYEEEE. The CDR3 DNA sequence: TGTGCCAGCCAGTACACTAGCGGCATAGCAGGGGAGCAGTACTTC. The encoded protein is CASQYTSGIAGEQYF.

The chain carries TRBV6-5 and TRBJ2-7, with D possibly being TRBD2 (6 bases). The CDR3 loop spans 13 amino acids. V was trimmed by 3 bases and J by 6 bases, leaving 12 bases between them. Germline V gene data show CDR1 as MNHEY and CDR2 as SVGAGI. CDR3 protein: CASSYSEGSEQYF. The CDR3 DNA reads TGTGCCAGCAGTTATTCGGAGGGGAGCGAGCAGTACTTC.

The chain recombines TRBV6-6 with TRBJ2-7, with D tentatively TRBD1 or TRBD2 (5 bases each). V shed 11 bases and J shed 3 bases, with 23 bases lying between them. The CDR3 spans 15 residues. Germline V lookup: CDR1 MNHNY, CDR2 SVGAGI (reference sequence). CDR3 nucleotide sequence: TGTGCCTCACGGGGCGGTAGGGGAGCAGACTACGAGCAGTACTTC. This sequence encodes CASRGGRGADYEQYF.

This chain connects TRBV6-6 to TRBJ2-7, with D perhaps matching TRBD1 (7 bases). V gave up 5 bases and J gave up 0 bases, with 26 bases separating them. The CDR3 is 19 amino acids. Germline loops: CDR1 MNHNY, CDR2 SVGAGI (reference sequence). CDR3 amino acids: CASSPNRGRGAGHSYEQYF. CDR3 sequence (DNA): TGTGCCAGCAGTCCTAACAGGGGAAGGGGAGCGGGCCACTCCTACGAGCAGTACTTC.

The gene calls are TRBV29-1 and TRBJ1-2; TRBD1 aligns across 9 bases. Trimming at V came to 4 bases and at J to 3 bases, leaving 3 bases not matched to a gene. CDR1 and CDR2 (germline): SQVTM, ANQGSEA. The CDR3 has 13 residues. For the CDR3, the DNA is TGCAGCGTTGGAAGGACAGGGGACTATGGCTACACCTTC. It specifies CSVGRTGDYGYTF.

The chain links TRBV5-1 to TRBJ2-7; D not resolved. The CDR3 totals 14 residues. CDR1 and CDR2 (germline): SGHRS, YFSETQ. V was clipped by 3 bases and J by 9 bases, with 19 bases between them. CDR3 region: CASSSSDKPTGQYF. Here the CDR3 DNA reads TGCGCCAGCAGCTCGTCTGATAAACCTACGGGGCAGTACTTC.

The gene calls are TRBV24-1 and TRBJ2-2, with 9 bases aligning to TRBD1. This CDR3 is built from 16 residues. CDR1 and CDR2 from the germline V gene are KGHDR and SFDVKD. Trimming at V came to 4 bases and at J to 3 bases, leaving 5 bases not matched to a gene. CDR3 bases: TGTGCCACCAGTGACCCGGGACAGGGCTACACCGGGGAGCTGTTTTTT. Translated, it gives CATSDPGQGYTGELFF.

The chain employs TRBV5-5 and TRBJ2-5, with 8 bases identical to TRBD1. Germline values: CDR1 SGHKS, CDR2 YYEKEE (reference sequence). CDR3 length equals 15 residues. With 4 bases clipped from V and 4 bases from J, the junction kept 9 bases outside the gene matches. The CDR3 is CASSRVVDRGETQYF. The CDR3, as DNA: TGTGCCAGCAGCCGAGTAGTTGACAGGGGAGAGACCCAGTACTTC.

This sequence joins TRBV28 and TRBJ2-7; D might be TRBD2 (6 bases). With 2 bases removed from V and 4 bases from J, the gap between germline ends came to 18 bases. Germline V CDR1 and CDR2: MDHEN, SYDVKM. The CDR3 is 16 residues long. The CDR3 here is CASSLGWRDPQYEQYF. The CDR3, as DNA: TGTGCCAGCAGTTTAGGTTGGCGGGACCCCCAATACGAGCAGTACTTC.

This clone occurred once. The chain is built from TRBV25-1 and TRBJ2-2; the D gene is possibly TRBD2 (6 bases). With 7 bases removed from V and 3 bases from J, the gap between germline ends came to 12 bases. Per the germline V gene, CDR1 is MGHDK and CDR2 is SYGVNS. The CDR3 is made up of 14 amino acids. CDR3 bases: TGTGCCAGCAAGGCGGGATCCGACACCGGGGAGCTGTTTTTT. As protein: CASKAGSDTGELFF.

V gene TRBV3-1 (or the pseudogene TRBV3-2) combines with J gene TRBJ2-2, with D unresolved. Germline lookup yields CDR1 LGHDT and CDR2 YNNKEL (reference sequence). This CDR3 comprises 12 residues. Trimming took off 2 bases at V and 7 bases at J, with 5 bases between the two ends. CDR3 in amino acids: CASSQWIGELFF. DNA of the CDR3: TGTGCCAGCAGCCAATGGATCGGGGAGCTGTTTTTT.

This clone was observed once. This chain connects TRBV2 to TRBJ1-4; tentative D call: TRBD1 (6 bases). This CDR3 region has 15 residues. Trimming removed 7 bases from V and 3 bases from J, with 15 bases in between. CDR1 is SNHLY, CDR2 FYNNEI, per germline. CDR3 sequence: CASTEQGIANEKLFF. CDR3 DNA sequence: TGTGCCAGCACGGAACAGGGAATTGCTAATGAAAAACTGTTTTTT.

This clone has only one observation. The J gene is TRBJ1-1, the V gene TRBV5-1, with D possibly TRBD1 on 5 matching bases. This CDR3 has 15 amino acids. V gave up 1 base and J gave up 1 base, with 11 bases separating them. Germline V gene sequence: CDR1 SGHRS, CDR2 YFSETQ. DNA for the CDR3: TGCGCCAGCAGCTTGCGGACATATCAGAACACTGAAGCTTTCTTT. Translating it yields CASSLRTYQNTEAFF.

This chain joins TRBV5-8 and TRBJ2-5; 9 nucleotides align to TRBD1. This CDR3 is 16 amino acids long. Germline CDR1 reads SGHTS; CDR2 reads YDEGEE. With V trimmed by 3 bases and J by 1 base, 7 bases remained unmatched. CDR3 loop: CASSSGQGNVQETQYF. The DNA for the CDR3 is TGTGCCAGCAGCTCAGGACAGGGGAACGTCCAAGAGACCCAGTACTTC.

This chain links TRBV7-3 with TRBJ2-1, with D hard to call. With 6 bases removed from V and 7 bases from J, the gap between germline ends came to 10 bases. Germline CDR1 SGHTA, CDR2 FQGTGA. CDR3 length: 12 amino acids. CDR3 sequence: CASRAIGNEQFF. The CDR3 bases are TGTGCCAGCAGGGCCATCGGGAATGAGCAGTTCTTC.

V gene TRBV4-1 combines with J gene TRBJ2-1; D is ambiguous. This CDR3 has 11 amino acids. With 2 bases removed from V and 7 bases from J, the gap between germline ends came to 3 bases. Germline V lookup: CDR1 MGHRA, CDR2 YSYEKL. The CDR3 reads CASSQSNEQFF. CDR3 bases: TGCGCCAGCAGCCAATCGAATGAGCAGTTCTTC.

As DNA, the CDR3 is TGTGCCAGCAGTCGGTCTAGCGGTAAAGAGACCCAGTACTTC. Amino acid sequence: CASSRSSGKETQYF. This sequence joins TRBV6-5 and TRBJ2-5; 7 bases match TRBD2. Germline trimming cut 5 bases from V and 3 bases from J; bases unmatched to any gene: 6. This CDR3 has 14 amino acids. CDR1 is MNHEY, CDR2 SVGAGI, per germline.

Only one count was recorded for this clone. The chain recombines TRBV7-9 with TRBJ2-7; 8 bases agree with TRBD1. V trimming: 1 base; J trimming: 6 bases; junction bases outside the gene matches: 5. From germline, CDR1 is SEHNR and CDR2 FQNEAQ (reference sequence). This CDR3 spans 14 amino acids. CDR3 bases: TGTGCCAGCAGCTTAGTCCCAGGGGGCGGCGAGCAGTACTTC. Translated: CASSLVPGGGEQYF.